A selection of T cell receptor beta chains follows, all from one sample in a study of T cell repertoires in cytomegalovirus infection. TCRdb recomputed calls from the reads with MiXCR, one row per CDR3 protein. The sample comprises 650,000 to 900,000 distinct CDR3 sequences, roughly 29% of which are singletons, and over 10% rests with the top ten. For these receptors, no antigen is known. Specimen: cultured CD8+ T cells from PBMCs, collected from culture after CMV antigen stimulation. Receptors originate from a human donor in good health (CMV status not recorded). Some clones in this sample may be carry-over from other donors' samples. Each CDR3 is given with its conserved first and last residue. A D gene is named only where the DNA matches it firmly. Clone size is shown for a subset of rows, as once, few, many or a class of expanded clone.

J gene,D gene,V gene,clone size,CDR3 protein,CDR3 DNA
TRBJ2-2,TRBD1,TRBV24-1,-,CATSDNRYRGNTGELFF,TGTGCCACCAGTGATAACCGCTACAGGGGTAACACCGGGGAGCTGTTTTTT
TRBJ1-1,TRBD1,TRBV27,few,CASRQGWTEAFF,TGTGCCAGCAGACAGGGGTGGACTGAAGCTTTCTTT
TRBJ1-4,-,TRBV5-6,-,CASSLGSQFNEKLFF,TGTGCCAGCAGCTTGGGAAGTCAGTTTAATGAAAAACTGTTTTTT
TRBJ1-1,-,TRBV7-6,-,CASSSPQRTFF,TGTGCCAGCAGCTCCCCCCAGCGGACTTTCTTT
TRBJ1-2,-,TRBV5-6,-,CASEGGALPYGYTF,TGTGCCAGCGAAGGAGGGGCCCTTCCCTATGGCTACACCTTC
TRBJ1-5,-,TRBV14,few,CASSEEGGNQPQHF,TGTGCCAGCAGCGAGGAAGGGGGCAATCAGCCCCAGCATTTT
TRBJ2-1,-,TRBV29-1,-,CSVERGRDEQFF,TGCAGCGTTGAACGTGGCCGGGATGAGCAGTTCTTC
TRBJ2-7,-,TRBV27,-,CASSYGTAAGEQYF,TGTGCCAGCAGTTACGGGACCGCGGCGGGGGAGCAGTACTTC
TRBJ2-7,-,TRBV7-6,few,CASSSPGLAVKYEQYF,TGTGCCAGCAGCTCCCCCGGGTTAGCGGTGAAATACGAGCAGTACTTC
TRBJ2-1,TRBD2,TRBV20-1,few,CSARSSGSYNEQFF,TGCAGTGCTAGGTCTAGCGGTTCCTACAATGAGCAGTTCTTC
TRBJ2-3,-,TRBV6-1,-,CASSEGEGYTQYF,TGTGCCAGCAGTGAAGGTGAGGGATATACGCAGTATTTT
TRBJ2-3,-,TRBV2,-,CASSGLSTDTQYF,TGTGCCAGCAGTGGTTTGAGCACAGATACGCAGTATTTT
TRBJ2-2,-,TRBV24-1,many,CATSDLGQNTGELFF,TGTGCCACCAGTGACCTAGGACAGAACACCGGGGAGCTGTTTTTT
TRBJ2-2,-,TRBV12-3/TRBV12-4,-,CASIMGGRDTGELFF,TGTGCCAGCATTATGGGGGGCAGGGACACCGGGGAGCTGTTTTTT
TRBJ1-1,-,TRBV7-2,few,CASSSVPGAQRGAFF,TGTGCCAGCAGCTCCGTGCCGGGGGCGCAGCGAGGAGCTTTCTTT
TRBJ2-1,-,TRBV4-1,few,CASSQSRLNEQFF,TGCGCCAGCAGCCAAAGTAGACTCAATGAGCAGTTCTTC
TRBJ1-5,-,TRBV24-1,-,CATSDLGQFSNQPQHF,TGTGCCACCAGTGATTTGGGTCAATTTAGCAATCAGCCCCAGCATTTT
TRBJ2-6,-,TRBV19,few,CASSIGTAYTSGANVLTF,TGTGCCAGTAGTATAGGGACAGCATACACTTCTGGGGCCAACGTCCTGACTTTC
TRBJ1-2,-,TRBV27,-,CASRKTGLPYYGYTF,TGTGCCAGCAGGAAGACGGGGTTACCCTACTATGGCTACACCTTC
TRBJ1-5,-,TRBV7-8,-,CASSLGPWGKPQHF,TGTGCCAGCAGCTTAGGTCCCTGGGGGAAGCCCCAGCATTTT
TRBJ2-5,-,TRBV10-1,-,CASSELAGSQQETQYF,TGCGCCAGCAGTGAGTTGGCGGGGAGCCAACAAGAGACCCAGTACTTC
TRBJ2-2,TRBD2,TRBV5-6,few,CASSYARGGSNTGELFF,TGTGCCAGCAGCTATGCCCGGGGGGGGTCGAACACCGGGGAGCTGTTTTTT
TRBJ2-7,TRBD1,TRBV10-2,few,CASSETNTGGLSYEQYF,TGCGCCAGCAGTGAGACCAATACAGGGGGCCTCTCCTACGAGCAGTACTTC
TRBJ1-2,-,TRBV2,few,CASSLRDRREGYTF,TGTGCCAGCAGTCTCCGGGACCGGAGAGAAGGCTACACCTTC
TRBJ2-5,-,TRBV6-5,once,CASSYVGGVETQYF,TGTGCCAGCAGTTACGTCGGAGGTGTGGAGACCCAGTACTTC
TRBJ1-1,-,TRBV12-5,-,CASGWVVVGLGDTEAFF,TGTGCTAGTGGTTGGGTCGTAGTTGGCTTAGGGGACACTGAAGCTTTCTTT